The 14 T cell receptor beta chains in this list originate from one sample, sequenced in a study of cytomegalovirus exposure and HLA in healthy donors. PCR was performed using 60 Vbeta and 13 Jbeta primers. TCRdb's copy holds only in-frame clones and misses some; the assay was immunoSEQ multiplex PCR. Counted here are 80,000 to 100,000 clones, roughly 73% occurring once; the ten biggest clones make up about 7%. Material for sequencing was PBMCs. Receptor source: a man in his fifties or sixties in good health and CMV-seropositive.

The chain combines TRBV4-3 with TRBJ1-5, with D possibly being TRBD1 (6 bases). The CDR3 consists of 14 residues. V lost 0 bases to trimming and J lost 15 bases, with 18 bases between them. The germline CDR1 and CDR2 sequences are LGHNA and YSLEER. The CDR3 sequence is CASSQEPDSSNLHF. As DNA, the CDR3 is TGCGCCAGCAGCCAAGAACCGGACAGTAGTAATTTGCATTTT.

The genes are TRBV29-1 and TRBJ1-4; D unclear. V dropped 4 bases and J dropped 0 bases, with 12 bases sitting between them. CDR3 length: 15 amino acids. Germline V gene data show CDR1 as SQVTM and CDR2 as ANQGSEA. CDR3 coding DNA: TGCAGCGTTGGAGGGAAGGGCGCAACTAATGAAAAACTGTTTTTT. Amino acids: CSVGGKGATNEKLFF.

Here the CDR3 DNA reads TGTGCCTGGATGCCAGGGGACTATGGCTACACCTTC. Its translation is CAWMPGDYGYTF. The chain employs TRBV30 and TRBJ1-2, with D maybe TRBD1 (6 bases). Trimming removed 4 bases from V and 3 bases from J, with 9 bases in between. CDR1 is GTSNPN, CDR2 SVGIG, per germline (reference sequence). The length of the CDR3 is 12 residues.

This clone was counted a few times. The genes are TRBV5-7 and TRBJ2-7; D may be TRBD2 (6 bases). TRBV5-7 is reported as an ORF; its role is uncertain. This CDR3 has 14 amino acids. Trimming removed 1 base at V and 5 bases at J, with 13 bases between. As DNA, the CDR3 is TGTGCCAGCAGCTTGTGCGGGGTCTCTAACGAGCAGTACTTC. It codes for CASSLCGVSNEQYF.

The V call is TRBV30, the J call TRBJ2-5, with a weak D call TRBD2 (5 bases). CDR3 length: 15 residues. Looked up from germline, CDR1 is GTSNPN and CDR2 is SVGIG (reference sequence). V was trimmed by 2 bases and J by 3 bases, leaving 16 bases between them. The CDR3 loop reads CAWSLLGRGEETQYF. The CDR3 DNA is TGTGCCTGGAGTCTATTAGGACGGGGAGAAGAGACCCAGTACTTC.

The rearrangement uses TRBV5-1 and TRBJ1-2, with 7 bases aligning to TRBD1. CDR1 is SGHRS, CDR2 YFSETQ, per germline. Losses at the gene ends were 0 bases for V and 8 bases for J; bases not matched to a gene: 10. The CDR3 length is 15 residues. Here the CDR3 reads CASSLEQGSFRGYTF. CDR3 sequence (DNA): TGCGCCAGCAGCTTGGAACAGGGGTCTTTTAGAGGCTACACCTTC.

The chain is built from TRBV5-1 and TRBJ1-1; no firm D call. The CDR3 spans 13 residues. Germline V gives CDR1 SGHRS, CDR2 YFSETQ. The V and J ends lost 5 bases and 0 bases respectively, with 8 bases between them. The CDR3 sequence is CASSDTVNTEAFF. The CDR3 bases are TGCGCCAGCAGTGATACAGTGAACACTGAAGCTTTCTTT.

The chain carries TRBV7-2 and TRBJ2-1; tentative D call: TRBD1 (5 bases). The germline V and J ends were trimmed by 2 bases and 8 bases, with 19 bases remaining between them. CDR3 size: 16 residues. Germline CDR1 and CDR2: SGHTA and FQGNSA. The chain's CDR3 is CASSLQGILSVDEQFF. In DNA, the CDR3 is TGTGCCAGCAGCTTACAGGGAATACTCTCGGTGGATGAGCAGTTCTTC.

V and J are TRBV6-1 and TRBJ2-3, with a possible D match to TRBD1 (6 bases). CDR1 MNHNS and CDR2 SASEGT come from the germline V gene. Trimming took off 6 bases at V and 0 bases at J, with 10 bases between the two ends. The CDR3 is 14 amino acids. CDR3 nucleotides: TGTGCCAGCAGGGACAGCTCTAGCACAGATACGCAGTATTTT. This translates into CASRDSSSTDTQYF.

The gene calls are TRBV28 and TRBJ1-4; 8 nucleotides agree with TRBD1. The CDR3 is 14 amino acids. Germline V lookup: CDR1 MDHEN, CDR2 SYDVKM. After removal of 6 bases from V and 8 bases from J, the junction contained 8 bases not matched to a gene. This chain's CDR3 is CASRPTGGREKLFF. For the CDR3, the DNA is TGTGCCAGCAGACCCACAGGGGGTAGGGAAAAACTGTTTTTT.

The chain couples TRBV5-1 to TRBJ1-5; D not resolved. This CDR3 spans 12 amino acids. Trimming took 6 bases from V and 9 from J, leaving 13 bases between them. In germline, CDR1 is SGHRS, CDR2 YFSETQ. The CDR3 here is CASNSKSWPQHF. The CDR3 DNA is TGCGCCAGCAACTCGAAAAGTTGGCCCCAGCATTTT. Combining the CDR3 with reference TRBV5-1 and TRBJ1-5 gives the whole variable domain KAGVTQTPRYLIKTRGQQVTLSCSPISGHRSVSWYQQTPGQGLQFLFEYFSETQRNKGNFPGRFSGRQFSNSRSEMNVSTLELGDSALYLCASNSKSWPQHFGDGTRLSIL.

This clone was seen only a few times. The CDR3 spells CASSALAGEQETQYF. The CDR3 nucleotides are TGTGCCAGCAGCGCATTAGCGGGGGAGCAAGAGACCCAGTACTTC. This chain connects TRBV9 to TRBJ2-5; 9 bases map to TRBD2. V lost 3 bases, J lost 2 bases, and 5 bases stayed unmatched. The CDR3 covers 15 residues. CDR1 and CDR2 (germline): SGDLS, YYNGEE.

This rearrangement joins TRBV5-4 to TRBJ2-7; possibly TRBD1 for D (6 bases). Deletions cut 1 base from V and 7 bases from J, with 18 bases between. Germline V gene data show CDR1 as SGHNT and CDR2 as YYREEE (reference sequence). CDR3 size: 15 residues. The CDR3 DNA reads TGTGCCAGCAGCTTGTTTGTAGGGGGTGGGCGGGAGCAGTACTTC. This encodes CASSLFVGGGREQYF.

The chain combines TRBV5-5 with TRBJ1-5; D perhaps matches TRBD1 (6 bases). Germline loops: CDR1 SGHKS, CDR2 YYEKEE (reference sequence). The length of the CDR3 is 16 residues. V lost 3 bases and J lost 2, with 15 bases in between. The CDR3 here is CASSSVGAWGNQPQHF. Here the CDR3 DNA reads TGTGCCAGCAGCTCTGTGGGGGCGTGGGGCAATCAGCCCCAGCATTTT.